The 9 T cell receptor beta chains below were found in one sample sequenced in a study of blood T cells in healthy people across ages (dated by TCRdb to between 2015 and 2017). Libraries came from 5' RACE. The listed sequencing device is Illumina HiSeq 2500. The second PCR ran for about 7 to 11 cycles and used a J-beta primer mix along with a sample-barcoded 5' primer. The raw public reads went through TCRdb reprocessing: fastp at Q25, MiXCR clone calling, in-frame beta chains kept. Identical CDR3 protein sequences are pooled into one entry, listed with their most common genes and DNA. Across this sample there are some 1.4 million distinct CDR3 sequences, with roughly 40% seen only once. 7% to 9.5% of the sample is held by the ten biggest clonotypes. Input material: blood. The receptor source for this set is a woman aged 18 to 35 in good health.

The chain carries TRBV5-1 and TRBJ1-4; D gene unclear. Deletions cut 4 bases from V and 8 bases from J, with 15 bases between. Per the germline V gene, CDR1 is SGHRS and CDR2 is YFSETQ. The CDR3 runs to 14 residues. The DNA for the CDR3 is TGCGCCAGCAGCCGGCGGAACCCGAGGGAAAAACTGTTTTTT. Amino acids: CASSRRNPREKLFF.

The CDR3 is CASSERFRETQYF. The CDR3 DNA follows: TGTGCCAGCAGCGAGCGGTTTCGAGAGACCCAGTACTTC. The gene calls are TRBV2 and TRBJ2-5; a possible D gene is TRBD2 (5 bases). V was shortened by 6 bases and J by 4 bases, with 12 bases between the two germline ends. In germline, CDR1 is SNHLY, CDR2 FYNNEI. The CDR3 length is 13 residues.

V gene TRBV2 combines with J gene TRBJ1-5, with D maybe TRBD1 (5 bases). The length of the CDR3 is 15 residues. Trimming removed 2 bases at V and 3 bases at J, with 11 bases between. Looked up from germline, CDR1 is SNHLY and CDR2 is FYNNEI. The CDR3: CASSESWGNNQPQHF. CDR3 bases: TGTGCCAGCAGTGAAAGCTGGGGGAACAATCAGCCCCAGCATTTT.

Of note for this clonotype: One end of the junction varies from germline; a read error may be responsible. DNA of the CDR3: TGTGCCGGCAGCCAAGATAACTTGTACAATGAGCAGTTCTTC. Its translation is CAGSQDNLYNEQFF. The rearrangement joins TRBV3-1 to TRBJ2-1; D unresolved. The CDR3 totals 14 residues. From germline, CDR1 is LGHDT and CDR2 YNNKEL (reference sequence).

In this sample, this clonotype turned up a few times. The chain uses TRBV28 and TRBJ2-1; 8 bases are a match to TRBD1. This CDR3 comprises 15 residues. The V segment lost 3 bases and the J segment 6 bases; nucleotides outside the gene matches: 7. Germline CDR1 is MDHEN and CDR2 is SYDVKM. CDR3 sequence (DNA): TGTGCCAGCAGTTTGATCGGACAGGGTGCCAATGAGCAGTTCTTC. Translated, it gives CASSLIGQGANEQFF. Looking up the rest from reference TRBV28 and TRBJ2-1 gives the full variable domain: DVKVTQSSRYLVKRTGEKVFLECVQDMDHENMFWYRQDPGLGLRLIYFSYDVKMKEKGDIPEGYSVSREKKERFSLILESASTNQTSMYLCASSLIGQGANEQFFGPGTRLTVL.

A word on this clonotype: A read error may produce the germline difference seen at one junction end. V is TRBV12-3 or TRBV12-4 and J is TRBJ2-2; 7 positions match TRBD1. This CDR3 has 16 amino acids. Written as DNA, the CDR3 is TGTGCCAGCACTTTAGCGACAGGGTATAACACCGGGGAGCTGTTTTTT. Translating gives CASTLATGYNTGELFF.

J is TRBJ2-7 and V is TRBV12-3 or TRBV12-4; D may be TRBD1 (6 bases). This CDR3 is built from 12 residues. V was clipped by 5 bases and J by 7 bases, with 12 bases between them. The CDR3: CASSPTGWEQYF. CDR3 bases: TGTGCCAGCAGTCCTACAGGGTGGGAGCAGTACTTC.

The table lists this clonotype with a few counts. This chain uses TRBV6-1 with TRBJ1-2; 12 positions match TRBD1. V lost 7 bases to trimming and J lost 7 bases; unmatched junction nucleotides: 7. This CDR3 is built from 14 residues. Germline loops: CDR1 MNHNS, CDR2 SASEGT. CDR3 protein: CASKPGQGAFGYTF. CDR3 sequence (DNA): TGTGCCAGCAAGCCGGGACAGGGGGCTTTTGGCTACACCTTC.

The gene calls are TRBV12-3 or TRBV12-4 and TRBJ1-2; a weak D match, TRBD1 (6 bases). V lost 5 bases and J lost 4, with 11 bases in between. The CDR3 has 13 residues. CDR3 nucleotides: TGTGCCAGCAGTCCAGGGGTGACCTATGGCTACACCTTC. Amino acids: CASSPGVTYGYTF.